This TCR beta chain was identified in a study of cytomegalovirus exposure and HLA in healthy donors. Overall study findings and caveats: In a later analysis, most CMV-associated TCR beta chains appeared HLA-restricted. Per a later analysis, about 17,000 TCR beta sequences showed association with HLA alleles at 0.05 false discovery rate.

The CDR3 has 15 residues. V was clipped by 1 base and J by 2 bases, with 12 bases between them. The V gene's germline CDR1 is MNHNS and CDR2 SASEGT. Of note for this clone: Its antigen is as yet unknown.

A multiplex PCR was run with 60 Vbeta primers and 13 Jbeta primers. The assay was immunoSEQ multiplex PCR, and TCRdb's table has in-frame clones only and misses some. The sample lists approximately 150,000 clones, approximately 80% occurring once. The sequenced material came from PBMCs. The sequence derives from a woman in her forties in good health and CMV-seropositive. The chain links TRBV6-1 to TRBJ2-7; D is ambiguous. CDR3: CASSEVVGRTYEQYF. The DNA of the CDR3 is TGTGCCAGCAGTGAAGTGGTGGGCCGGACCTACGAGCAGTACTTC.